Listed here are 16 T cell receptor beta chains from one sample, sequenced in a study of cytomegalovirus exposure and HLA in healthy donors. The PCR contained 60 Vbeta and 13 Jbeta primers. Sequencing used immunoSEQ multiplex PCR; TCRdb keeps in-frame clones, though not all of them. The table shows about 180,000 clones, with roughly 76% occurring only once. Input material: PBMCs. These receptors came from a young woman in good health and CMV-seropositive.

The chain employs TRBV19 and TRBJ1-5; 7 nucleotides agree with TRBD1. The CDR3 spans 15 residues. CDR1 is LNHDA, CDR2 SQIVND, per germline (reference sequence). V shed 3 bases, J shed 6 bases, and the junction held 8 bases outside the gene matches. CDR3 nucleotides: TGTGCCAGTAGTATCGACAGGGAATTCGGTCAGCCCCAGCATTTT. This gives the protein CASSIDREFGQPQHF.

This clone has only one observation. J is TRBJ2-1 and V is TRBV5-1, with a tentative D call TRBD1 (5 bases). Trimming left V 3 bases short and J 6 bases short, with 7 bases between. The CDR3 has 12 residues. Germline V gives CDR1 SGHRS, CDR2 YFSETQ. For the CDR3, the DNA is TGCGCCAGCAGCTCAGACAGCAATGAGCAGTTCTTC. Amino acids: CASSSDSNEQFF.

The rearrangement links TRBV5-1 to TRBJ2-3, with 7 bases fitting TRBD2. Germline V gene lookup returns CDR1 SGHRS and CDR2 YFSETQ. The CDR3 runs to 16 residues. The ends lost 4 bases at V and 2 bases at J; junction bases unmatched: 10. The CDR3 spells CASSPKLASATDTQYF. The CDR3 DNA follows: TGCGCCAGCAGCCCTAAACTAGCGTCTGCCACAGATACGCAGTATTTT.

V usage is TRBV7-6 and J usage is TRBJ2-5; D remains ambiguous. Deletions cut 5 bases from V and 4 bases from J, with 8 bases between. The CDR3 is 12 residues long. From germline, CDR1 is SGHVS and CDR2 FNYEAQ. The CDR3 loop is CASSALGETQYF. The CDR3 DNA follows: TGTGCCAGCAGCGCCCTAGGAGAGACCCAGTACTTC.

V is TRBV6-5 and J is TRBJ1-2, with D unresolved. The CDR3 runs 12 residues. Germline V lookup: CDR1 MNHEY, CDR2 SVGAGI. Trimming removed 6 bases from V and 7 bases from J, with 12 bases in between. The CDR3 sequence: CASRRNLGGYTF. The CDR3 nucleotides are TGTGCCAGCAGGCGGAACTTGGGTGGCTACACCTTC.

This clone was seen a handful of times. This rearrangement joins TRBV2 to TRBJ1-5; no clear D. CDR1 SNHLY and CDR2 FYNNEI come from the germline V gene. The CDR3 contains 14 residues. Trimming stripped 6 bases from V and 9 bases from J, with 18 bases between. CDR3 loop: CASRTTGEGSPQHF. In DNA form, the CDR3 reads TGTGCCAGCAGGACGACTGGCGAAGGATCGCCCCAGCATTTT.

This clone was detected only once. The rearrangement links TRBV6-5 to TRBJ1-2; no definite D call. The CDR3 totals 15 residues. Germline V gives CDR1 MNHEY, CDR2 SVGAGI. Trimming left V 2 bases short and J 4 bases short, with 14 bases between. Here the CDR3 DNA reads TGTGCCAGCAGTTACCTAATCGGGGATCCCTATGGCTACACCTTC. Translation gives CASSYLIGDPYGYTF.

The V and J genes are TRBV27 and TRBJ2-3; D gene unclear. Germline-derived CDR1 and CDR2 are MNHEY and SMNVEV (reference sequence). The V gene lost 6 bases and the J gene lost 4 bases, with 17 bases spanning the gap. This CDR3 comprises 15 residues. CDR3: CASSFHIPKSDTQYF. The CDR3 region has the DNA TGTGCCAGCAGCTTCCACATACCCAAGTCAGATACGCAGTATTTT.

The chain links TRBV28 to TRBJ2-5; TRBD1 is a possible D gene (6 bases). TRBJ2-7 explains the end of the DNA better; the J call may be wrong. CDR1 is MDHEN and CDR2 is SYDVKM in the germline V gene. This CDR3 region has 13 residues. DNA for the CDR3: TGTGCCAGCAGCTCGACAGGAAGCTACGAGCAGTACTTC. This gives the protein CASSSTGSYEQYF.

This chain links TRBV6-5 with TRBJ2-2; possible D gene TRBD1, 5 bases. V was pared by 7 bases and J by 0 bases, with 12 bases between. The CDR3 extends over 15 amino acids. Looked up from germline, CDR1 is MNHEY and CDR2 is SVGAGI. In nucleotides, the CDR3 is TGTGCCAGCACCGCCAGACAGCCGAACACCGGGGAGCTGTTTTTT. Protein product: CASTARQPNTGELFF.

The J gene is TRBJ2-3, the V gene TRBV10-2; D not certain. Germline V gene lookup returns CDR1 WSHSY and CDR2 SAAADI. CDR3 length equals 14 residues. Trimming took off 10 bases at V and 6 bases at J, with 20 bases between the two ends. The CDR3, as DNA: TGCGCCACCAGGCCCCTCGCTTGGGCGGATACGCAGTATTTT. It encodes CATRPLAWADTQYF.

The CDR3 protein is CASSRDRGVEPQHF. CDR3 DNA sequence: TGTGCCAGCAGTCGAGACAGGGGGGTAGAGCCCCAGCATTTT. The rearrangement uses TRBV2 and TRBJ1-5, with 9 bases aligning to TRBD1. The ends lost 5 bases at V and 8 bases at J; junction bases unmatched: 7. CDR3 length: 14 residues. The V gene's germline CDR1 is SNHLY and CDR2 FYNNEI.

The chain joins TRBV7-9 to TRBJ2-7, with unresolved D. V shed 4 bases and J shed 3 bases, with 10 bases lying between them. This CDR3 spans 13 amino acids. CDR1 is SEHNR, CDR2 FQNEAQ, per germline (reference sequence). The CDR3 loop reads CASSSQNIYEQYF. CDR3 coding DNA: TGTGCCAGCAGCTCTCAAAACATCTACGAGCAGTACTTC. Full variable domain (rest looked up from reference TRBV7-9 and TRBJ2-7): DTGVSQNPRHKITKRGQNVTFRCDPISEHNRLYWYRQTLGQGPEFLTYFQNEAQLEKSRLLSDRFSAERPKGSFSTLEIQRTEQGDSAMYLCASSSQNIYEQYFGPGTRLTVT.

This chain joins TRBV6-6 and TRBJ1-4; D not certain. The length of the CDR3 is 15 residues. Germline V gives CDR1 MNHNY, CDR2 SVGAGI (reference sequence). V was cut by 5 bases and J by 7 bases, with 17 bases left in between. The CDR3 reads CASSLRTRNSEKLFF. The CDR3 region has the DNA TGTGCCAGCAGTCTGAGGACTCGGAACAGTGAAAAACTGTTTTTT.

The rearrangement links TRBV30 to TRBJ1-1; 9 bases fit TRBD1. With 5 bases clipped from V and 8 bases from J, the junction kept 6 bases outside the gene matches. Per germline, CDR1 GTSNPN and CDR2 SVGIG (reference sequence). There are 12 residues in the CDR3. Here the CDR3 DNA reads TGTGCCTGGGAGCTGGGACAGGGAGAAGCTTTCTTT. It yields the protein CAWELGQGEAFF.

This chain links TRBV27 with TRBJ2-5; 9 nucleotides match TRBD1. The CDR3 covers 15 residues. CDR1 is MNHEY and CDR2 is SMNVEV in the germline V gene (reference sequence). The V gene end was trimmed by 4 bases and the J gene end by 2 bases; junction bases not matched to a gene: 5. This chain's CDR3 is CASSSYRGLQETQYF. The DNA for the CDR3 is TGTGCCAGCAGTTCCTACAGGGGGCTACAAGAGACCCAGTACTTC.